This T cell receptor (beta chain) was captured in a study of blood T cell repertoires in COVID-19. Across the whole study: Researchers got acute and convalescent COVID-19 samples from the United States, Italy and Spain. From T cells, B-cell-depleted T cells, or PBMCs came the material, which was cDNA or gDNA.

Trimming cost V 4 bases and J 4 bases; bases outside gene matches: 7. The CDR3 is 15 residues long. The germline gives CDR1 LNHDA, CDR2 SQIVND (reference sequence). Original processing methods: Amplifying reference gene primers gave estimates of nucleated cell counts. The data were produced by immunoSEQ multiplex PCR, yet TCRdb's version contains in-frame clones alone and is incomplete. Clone size and V and J calls were adopted from that table, with D and trimming inferred from the DNA. The top ten hold roughly 7.8% of the sample, which has roughly 200,000 clones, about 78% seen once. The chain links TRBV19 to TRBJ2-1; the match to TRBD2 covers 7 bases. The receptor's source is a woman between 50 and 59 years old with active or convalescent COVID-19. The material sequenced was peripheral blood. Here the CDR3 DNA reads TGTGCCAGTAGTAAAGGTCTAGCGGATTACAATGAGCAGTTCTTC. Translation: CASSKGLADYNEQFF.